This T cell receptor (beta chain) was obtained from a study of chemoradiotherapy in HPV16-positive cancers (dated by TCRdb to between 2020 and 2023). Notes on the research overall: Candidate HPV-specific T-cell clones and common TCR motifs were defined by functional T-cell assays performed on cells from a couple of HPV16-positive patients. The study set out to ask whether T-cell immunity against the HPV oncoproteins E6 and E7 changes over the course of chemoradiotherapy and whether that immunity affects survival. The candidate HPV-specific TCRs and motifs were subsequently tracked in TCR repertoires obtained from roughly 85 patients with HPV-related cancers.

In this sample, this clone turned up a few times. Its antigen target is currently unknown. Base qualities were left out, and no much larger clone turns up one base away. What the research found in general, with its limitations: Expansion of candidate HPV-specific clones and E7-related TCR motifs was observed in the tumor microenvironment during treatment, whereas no such expansion was observed for non-HPV-specific T cells. The functional definition of HPV-specific T cells was derived from only a couple of HPV16-positive patients, and the survival association was reported for HPV16-positive patients. In HPV16-positive patients, expansion of HPV-responsive T cells during chemoradiotherapy was associated with improved recurrence-free survival.

Libraries were prepared through the immunoSEQ multiplex PCR assay. The source is immuneACCESS, and TCRdb retained only in-frame sequences with V and J called. Part of the clones is not carried over; for the studies checked, unresolved V genes explain less than half of this, and the remainder is unexplained. The sample contains approximately 8,200 clones, roughly 80% of them found a single time. The top ten clones comprise almost 3% of the sample. The CDR3 sequence holds 18 residues, the cysteine and phenylalanine included. Only CDR3 DNA remains: 54 bases, in frame from the first base. Via the germline V gene, CDR1 is SGHVS and CDR2 FNYEAQ. Germline trimming: 0 bases from V, 4 bases from J; junction bases outside gene matches: 11. Repertoires were sampled repeatedly over the course of chemoradiotherapy, so clonal expansion could be followed in the tumor microenvironment.

The receptor's source is a human donor with HPV-associated anogenital cancer. Here the sequenced sample was blood, taken from a patient who underwent chemoradiotherapy. The rearrangement combines TRBV7-6 with TRBJ2-1, with TRBD2 matching 8 junction bases. Read as DNA, the sequence is TGTGCCAGCAGCTTAGCGCCCCCAACGAGCGGGGGTTACAATGAGCAGTTCTTC. Its amino acids are CASSLAPPTSGGYNEQFF.